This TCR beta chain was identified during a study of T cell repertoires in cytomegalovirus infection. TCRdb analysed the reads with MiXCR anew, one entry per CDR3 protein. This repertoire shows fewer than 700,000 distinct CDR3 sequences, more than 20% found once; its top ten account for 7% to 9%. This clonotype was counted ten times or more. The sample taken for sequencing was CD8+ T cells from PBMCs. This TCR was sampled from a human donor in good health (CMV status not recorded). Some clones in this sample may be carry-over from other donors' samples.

The CDR3 is CASSLGPQGPGANVLTF. As DNA, the CDR3 is TGTGCCAGCAGCTTAGGGCCCCAGGGGCCTGGGGCCAACGTCCTGACTTTC. V is TRBV7-8 and J is TRBJ2-6, with D perhaps matching TRBD1 (6 bases). Germline V CDR1 and CDR2: SGHVS, FQNEAQ. The CDR3 has 17 residues. V lost 1 base, J lost 2 bases, and 12 bases lay in between. Using reference TRBV7-8 and TRBJ2-6 for the parts outside the CDR3, the full variable domain is GAGVSQSPRYKVAKRGQDVALRCDPISGHVSLFWYQQALGQGPEFLTYFQNEAQLDKSGLPSDRFFAERPEGSVSTLKIQRTQQEDSAVYLCASSLGPQGPGANVLTFGAGSRLTVL.